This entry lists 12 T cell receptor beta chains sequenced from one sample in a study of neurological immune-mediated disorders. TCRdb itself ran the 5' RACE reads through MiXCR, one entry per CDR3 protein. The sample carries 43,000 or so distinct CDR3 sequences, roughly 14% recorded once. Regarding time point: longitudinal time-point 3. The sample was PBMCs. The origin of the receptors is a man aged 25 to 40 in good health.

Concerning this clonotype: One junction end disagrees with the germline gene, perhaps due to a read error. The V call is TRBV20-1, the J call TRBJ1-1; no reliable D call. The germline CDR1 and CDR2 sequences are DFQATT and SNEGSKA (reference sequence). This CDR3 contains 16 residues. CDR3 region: CSSRDTPPAVNTEAFF. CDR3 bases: TGCAGTTCTAGAGACACCCCTCCGGCGGTGAACACTGAAGCTTTCTTT.

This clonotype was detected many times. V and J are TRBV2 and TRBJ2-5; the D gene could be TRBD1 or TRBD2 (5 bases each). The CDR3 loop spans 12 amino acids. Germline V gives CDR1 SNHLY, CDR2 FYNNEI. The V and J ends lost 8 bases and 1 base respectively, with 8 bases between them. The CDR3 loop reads CASRDLQETQYF. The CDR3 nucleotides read TGTGCCAGCCGGGACCTCCAAGAGACCCAGTACTTC.

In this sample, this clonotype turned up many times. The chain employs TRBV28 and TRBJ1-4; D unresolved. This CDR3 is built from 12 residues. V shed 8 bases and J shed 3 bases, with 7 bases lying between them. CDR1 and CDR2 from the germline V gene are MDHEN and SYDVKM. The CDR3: CASQEANEKLFF. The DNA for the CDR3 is TGTGCCAGCCAAGAGGCTAATGAAAAACTGTTTTTT. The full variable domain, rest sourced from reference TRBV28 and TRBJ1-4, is DVKVTQSSRYLVKRTGEKVFLECVQDMDHENMFWYRQDPGLGLRLIYFSYDVKMKEKGDIPEGYSVSREKKERFSLILESASTNQTSMYLCASQEANEKLFFGSGTQLSVL.

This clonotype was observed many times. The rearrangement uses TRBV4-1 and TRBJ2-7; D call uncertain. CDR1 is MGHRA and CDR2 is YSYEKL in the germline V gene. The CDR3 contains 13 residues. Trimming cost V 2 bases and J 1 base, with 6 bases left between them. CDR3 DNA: TGCGCCAGCAGCCAACAACCTTCCTACGAGCAGTACTTC. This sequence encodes CASSQQPSYEQYF.

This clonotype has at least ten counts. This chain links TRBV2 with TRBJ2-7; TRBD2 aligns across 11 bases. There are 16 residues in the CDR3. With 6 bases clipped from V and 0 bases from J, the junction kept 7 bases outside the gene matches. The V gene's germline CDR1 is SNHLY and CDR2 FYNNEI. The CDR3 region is CASSAELAGASYEQYF. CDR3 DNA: TGTGCCAGCAGCGCAGAACTAGCGGGGGCCTCCTACGAGCAGTACTTC. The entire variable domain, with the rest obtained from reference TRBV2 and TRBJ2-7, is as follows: EPEVTQTPSHQVTQMGQEVILRCVPISNHLYFYWYRQILGQKVEFLVSFYNNEISEKSEIFDDQFSVERPDGSNFTLKIRSTKLEDSAMYFCASSAELAGASYEQYFGPGTRLTVT.

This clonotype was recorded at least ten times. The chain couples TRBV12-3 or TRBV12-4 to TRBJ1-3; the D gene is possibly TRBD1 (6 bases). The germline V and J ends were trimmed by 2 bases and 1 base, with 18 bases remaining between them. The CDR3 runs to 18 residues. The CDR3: CASSLIFVGARSGNTIYF. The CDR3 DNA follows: TGTGCCAGCAGTTTAATATTTGTGGGGGCGCGATCTGGAAACACCATATATTTT.

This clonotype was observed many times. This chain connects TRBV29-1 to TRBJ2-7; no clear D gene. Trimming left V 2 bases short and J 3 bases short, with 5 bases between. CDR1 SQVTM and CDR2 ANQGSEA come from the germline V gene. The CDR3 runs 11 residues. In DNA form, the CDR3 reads TGCAGCGTTGAAAACGGCTACGAGCAGTACTTC. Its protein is CSVENGYEQYF.

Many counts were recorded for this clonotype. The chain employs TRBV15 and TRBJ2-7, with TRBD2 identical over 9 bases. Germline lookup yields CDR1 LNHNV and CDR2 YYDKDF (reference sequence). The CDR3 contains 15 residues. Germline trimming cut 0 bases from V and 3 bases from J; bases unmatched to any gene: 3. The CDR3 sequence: CATSRDASGIYEQYF. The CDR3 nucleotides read TGTGCCACCAGCAGAGATGCTAGCGGGATCTACGAGCAGTACTTC. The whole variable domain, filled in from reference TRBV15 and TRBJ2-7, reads DAMVIQNPRYQVTQFGKPVTLSCSQTLNHNVMYWYQQKSSQAPKLLFHYYDKDFNNEADTPDNFQSRRPNTSFCFLDIRSPGLGDTAMYLCATSRDASGIYEQYFGPGTRLTVT.

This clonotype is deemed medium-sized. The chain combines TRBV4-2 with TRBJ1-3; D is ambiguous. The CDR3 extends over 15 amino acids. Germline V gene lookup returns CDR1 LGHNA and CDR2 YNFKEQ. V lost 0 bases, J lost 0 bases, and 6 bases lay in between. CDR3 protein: CASSQDSLSGNTIYF. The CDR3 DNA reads TGTGCCAGCAGCCAAGACAGTCTCTCTGGAAACACCATATATTTT.

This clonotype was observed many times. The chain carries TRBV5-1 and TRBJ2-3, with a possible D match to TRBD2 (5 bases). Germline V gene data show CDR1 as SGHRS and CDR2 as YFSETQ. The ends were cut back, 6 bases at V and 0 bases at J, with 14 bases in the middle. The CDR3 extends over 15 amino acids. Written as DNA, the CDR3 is TGCGCCAGCACCCGGGGAAACTATAGCACAGATACGCAGTATTTT. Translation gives CASTRGNYSTDTQYF.

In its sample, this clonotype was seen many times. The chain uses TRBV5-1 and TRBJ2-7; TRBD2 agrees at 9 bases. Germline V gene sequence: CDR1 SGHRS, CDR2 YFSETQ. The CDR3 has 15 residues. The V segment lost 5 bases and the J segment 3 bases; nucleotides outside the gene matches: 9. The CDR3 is CASRTAGTSNYEQYF. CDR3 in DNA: TGCGCCAGCAGGACAGCCGGGACTAGCAACTACGAGCAGTACTTC.

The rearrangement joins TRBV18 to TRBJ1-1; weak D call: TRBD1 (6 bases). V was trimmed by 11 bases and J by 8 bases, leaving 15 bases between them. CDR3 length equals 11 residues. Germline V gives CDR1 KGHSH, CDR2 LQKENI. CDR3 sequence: CAAAGGAEAFF. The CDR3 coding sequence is TGTGCCGCTGCGGGGGGCGCCGAAGCTTTCTTT.